This T cell receptor beta chain was identified during a study of glioma-infiltrating T cells. Study-wide findings and caveats: Tissue-blood divergence was below expectation in non-neoplastic patients, above in gliomas.

This clonotype occurred a few times. Its target is not known. Using RNA template, CDR3s of TCR alpha and beta were amplified with iRepertoire arm-PCR. Each CDR3 protein is one row after TCRdb ran MiXCR on the multiplex PCR reads. The sample yields around 140,000 distinct CDR3 sequences, approximately 39% seen once. V lost 7 bases and J lost 6, with 8 bases in between. Germline CDR1 is ENHRY and CDR2 is SYGVKD. This CDR3 contains 11 residues. Sequencing input: glioma tissue, nonneoplastic brain tissue, or PBMCs (not recorded which). This rearrangement joins TRBV10-3 to TRBJ2-3; D ambiguous. The receptor was derived from a human donor with low-grade glioma or glioblastoma, undergoing nonglioma brain surgery, or in good health (not recorded which). CDR3 in amino acids: CAITRADTQYF. The CDR3 DNA sequence: TGTGCCATCACGAGAGCCGATACGCAGTATTTT.